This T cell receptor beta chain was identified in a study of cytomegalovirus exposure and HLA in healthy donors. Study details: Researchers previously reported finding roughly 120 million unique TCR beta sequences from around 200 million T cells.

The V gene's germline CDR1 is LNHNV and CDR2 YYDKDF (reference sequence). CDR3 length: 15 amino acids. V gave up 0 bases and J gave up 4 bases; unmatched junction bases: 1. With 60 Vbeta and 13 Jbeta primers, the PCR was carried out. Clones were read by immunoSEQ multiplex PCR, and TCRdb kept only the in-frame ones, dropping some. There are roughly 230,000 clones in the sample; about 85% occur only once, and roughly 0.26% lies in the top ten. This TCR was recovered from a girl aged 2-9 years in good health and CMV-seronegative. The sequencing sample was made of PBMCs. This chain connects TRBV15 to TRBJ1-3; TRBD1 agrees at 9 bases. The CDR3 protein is CATSREGQGGNTIYF. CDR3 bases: TGTGCCACCAGCAGAGAGGGACAGGGAGGAAACACCATATATTTT.